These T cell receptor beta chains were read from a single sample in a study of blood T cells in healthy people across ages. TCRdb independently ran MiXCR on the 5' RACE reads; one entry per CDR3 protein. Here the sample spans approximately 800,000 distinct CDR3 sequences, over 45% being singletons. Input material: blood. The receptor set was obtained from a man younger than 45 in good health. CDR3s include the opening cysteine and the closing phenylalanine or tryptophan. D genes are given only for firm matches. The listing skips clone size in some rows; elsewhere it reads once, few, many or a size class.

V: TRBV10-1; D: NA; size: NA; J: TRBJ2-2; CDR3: CASSEQTNTGKLFF; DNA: TGCGCCAGCAGTGAGCAAACTAACACCGGGAAGCTGTTTTTT
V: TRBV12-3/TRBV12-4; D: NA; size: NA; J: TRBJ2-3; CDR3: CASSLTGWARTSTDTQYF; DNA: TGTGCCAGCAGTTTAACCGGTTGGGCTAGGACTAGCACAGATACGCAGTATTTT
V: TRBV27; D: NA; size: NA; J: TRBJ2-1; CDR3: CASRAYLDEQFF; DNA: TGTGCCAGCAGGGCCTACCTGGATGAGCAGTTCTTC
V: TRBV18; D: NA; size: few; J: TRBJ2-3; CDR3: CASSPNTNTDTQYF; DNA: TGTGCCAGCTCACCGAACACGAACACAGATACGCAGTATTTT
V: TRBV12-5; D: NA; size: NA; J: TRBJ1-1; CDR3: CASGFSVREATNTEAFF; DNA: TGTGCTAGTGGTTTTTCGGTAAGGGAGGCAACGAACACTGAAGCTTTCTTT
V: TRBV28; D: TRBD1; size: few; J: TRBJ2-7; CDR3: CASRTGVTEQYF; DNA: TGTGCCAGCAGGACAGGGGTGACGGAGCAGTACTTC
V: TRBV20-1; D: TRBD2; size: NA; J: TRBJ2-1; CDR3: CSARWASGDNEQFF; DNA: TGCAGTGCTAGATGGGCTAGCGGGGACAATGAGCAGTTCTTC
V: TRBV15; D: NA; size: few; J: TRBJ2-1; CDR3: CATSRDRQVYEQFF; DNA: TGTGCCACCAGCAGAGATCGACAGGTCTATGAGCAGTTCTTC
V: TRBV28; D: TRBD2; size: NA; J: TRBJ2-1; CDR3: CASSGLAGIEQFF; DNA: TGTGCCAGCAGTGGGCTAGCGGGAATTGAGCAGTTCTTC
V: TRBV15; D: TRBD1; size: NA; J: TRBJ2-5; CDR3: CATSGDREETQYF; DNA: TGTGCCACCAGCGGGGACAGAGAAGAGACCCAGTACTTC
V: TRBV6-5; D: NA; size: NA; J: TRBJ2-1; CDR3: CASSRVGVYEQFF; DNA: TGTGCCAGCAGTCGGGTAGGGGTCTATGAGCAGTTCTTC
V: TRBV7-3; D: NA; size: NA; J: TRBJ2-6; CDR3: CASSLTGQDSGANVLTF; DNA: TGTGCCAGCAGCTTAACAGGGCAGGACTCTGGGGCCAACGTCCTGACTTTC
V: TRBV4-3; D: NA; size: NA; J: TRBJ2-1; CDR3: CASSQQTGNNEQFF; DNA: TGCGCCAGCAGCCAACAGACAGGAAACAATGAGCAGTTCTTC
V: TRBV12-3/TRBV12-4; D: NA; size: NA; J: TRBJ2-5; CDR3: CASSYTPYNEQYF; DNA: TGCGCCAGCAGTTATACCCCCTACAATGAGCAGTACTTC
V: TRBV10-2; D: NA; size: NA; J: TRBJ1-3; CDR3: CASMTANTIYF; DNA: TGCGCCAGCATGACAGCTAACACCATATATTTT
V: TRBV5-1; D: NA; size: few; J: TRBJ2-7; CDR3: CASSWDTEGQYF; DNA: TGCGCCAGCAGCTGGGATACCGAGGGGCAGTACTTC
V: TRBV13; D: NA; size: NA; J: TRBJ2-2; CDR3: CASSLIGDYTGELFF; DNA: TGTGCCAGCAGCTTAATCGGGGATTACACCGGGGAGCTGTTTTTT
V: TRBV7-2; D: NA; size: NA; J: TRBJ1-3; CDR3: CASSSIRYGDTIYF; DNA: TGTGCCAGCAGCTCCATCCGGTATGGAGACACCATATATTTT
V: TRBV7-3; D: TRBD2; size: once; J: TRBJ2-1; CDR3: CASSPISGRAVYNEQFF; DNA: TGTGCCAGCAGCCCTATAAGCGGGAGGGCCGTTTACAATGAGCAGTTCTTC
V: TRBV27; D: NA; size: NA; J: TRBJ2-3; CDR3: CASSLRPGGDTQYF; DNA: TGTGCCAGCAGTCTTCGACCCGGCGGAGATACGCAGTATTTT
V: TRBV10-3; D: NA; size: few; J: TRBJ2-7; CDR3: CAISMDSYEQYF; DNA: TGTGCCATCAGCATGGACAGCTACGAGCAGTACTTC
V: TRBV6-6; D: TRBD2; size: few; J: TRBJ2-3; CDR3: CASSYLGLARDTQYF; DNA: TGTGCCAGCAGTTACTTGGGACTAGCTAGAGATACGCAGTATTTT
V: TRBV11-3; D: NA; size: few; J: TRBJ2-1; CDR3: CASSLDQGGSSVGNEQFF; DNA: TGTGCCAGCAGCTTAGATCAAGGGGGGAGTAGCGTGGGCAATGAGCAGTTCTTC
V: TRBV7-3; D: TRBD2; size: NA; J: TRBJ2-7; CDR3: CASSLIIKGGSTREQYF; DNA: TGTGCCAGCAGCTTAATTATAAAAGGCGGGAGCACCCGCGAGCAGTACTTC
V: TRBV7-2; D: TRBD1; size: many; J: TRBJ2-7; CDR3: CASSPDRGPPYEQYF; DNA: TGTGCCAGCAGCCCCGACAGGGGGCCCCCCTACGAGCAGTACTTC
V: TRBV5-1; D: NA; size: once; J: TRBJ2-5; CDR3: CASSLGADLATAQYF; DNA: TGCGCCAGCAGCTTGGGGGCGGACTTGGCTACGGCCCAGTACTTC
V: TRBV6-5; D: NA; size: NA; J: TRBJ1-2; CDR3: CASRDGGLGYTF; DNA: TGTGCCAGCCGAGACGGGGGCTTAGGCTACACCTTC
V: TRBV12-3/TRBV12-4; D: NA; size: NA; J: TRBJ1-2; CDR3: CASNNPLRGGYTF; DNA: TGTGCCAGCAACAACCCGTTGCGAGGCGGCTACACCTTC
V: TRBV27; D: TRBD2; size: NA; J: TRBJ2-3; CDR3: CASSSRESKDTQYF; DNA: TGTGCCAGCTCCTCGCGGGAGTCGAAAGATACGCAGTATTTT
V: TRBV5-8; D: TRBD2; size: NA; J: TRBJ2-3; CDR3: CASSLDRLAGGPTDTQYF; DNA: TGTGCCAGCAGCTTGGACCGACTAGCGGGAGGGCCGACAGATACGCAGTATTTT
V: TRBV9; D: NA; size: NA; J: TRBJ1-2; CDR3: CASSPRTQRGYTF; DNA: TGTGCCAGCAGCCCGCGGACCCAGAGGGGCTACACCTTC
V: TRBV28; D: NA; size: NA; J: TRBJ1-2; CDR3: CASSLQSHGYTF; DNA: TGTGCCAGCAGTTTGCAGAGCCATGGCTACACCTTC
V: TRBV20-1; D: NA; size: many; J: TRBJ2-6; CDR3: CSARRPGRSSGANVLTF; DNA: TGCAGTGCTCGTAGACCGGGACGGAGCTCTGGGGCCAACGTCCTGACTTTC
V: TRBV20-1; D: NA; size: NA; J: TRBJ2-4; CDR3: CSAPRLTLGNIQYF; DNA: TGCAGTGCTCCGAGACTAACCCTAGGGAACATTCAGTACTTC
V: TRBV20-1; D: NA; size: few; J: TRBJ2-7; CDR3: CSAARGGVPYEQYF; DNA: TGCAGTGCAGCCCGAGGGGGTGTGCCCTACGAGCAGTACTTC
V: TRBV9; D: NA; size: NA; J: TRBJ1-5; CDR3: CASSVGNSNQPRHF; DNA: TGTGCCAGCAGCGTCGGGAATAGCAATCAGCCCCGGCATTTT
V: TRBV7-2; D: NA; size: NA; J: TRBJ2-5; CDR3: CASSPDSVQETQYF; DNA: TGTGCCAGCAGCCCGGACAGCGTTCAAGAGACCCAGTACTTC
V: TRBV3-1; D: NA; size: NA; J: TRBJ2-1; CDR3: CASSQDSGTNDEQFF; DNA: TGTGCCAGCAGCCAAGATTCGGGTACCAACGATGAGCAGTTCTTC
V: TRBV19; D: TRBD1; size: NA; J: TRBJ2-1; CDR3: CASTTRGRGNEQFF; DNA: TGTGCCAGTACAACCAGGGGGCGCGGTAATGAGCAGTTCTTC
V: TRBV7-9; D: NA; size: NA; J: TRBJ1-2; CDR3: CASSLMLGAEGYTF; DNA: TGTGCCAGCAGTTTGATGTTGGGGGCGGAGGGCTACACCTTC
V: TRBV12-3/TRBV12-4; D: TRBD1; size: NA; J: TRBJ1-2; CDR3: CASSHPDRVYGYTF; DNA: TGTGCCAGCAGCCACCCAGACAGGGTGTACGGCTACACCTTC
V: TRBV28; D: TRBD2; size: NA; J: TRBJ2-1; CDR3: CASSFLGREAVNEQFF; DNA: TGTGCCAGCAGTTTCCTGGGGCGGGAGGCGGTAAATGAGCAGTTCTTC
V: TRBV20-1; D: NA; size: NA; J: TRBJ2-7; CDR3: CSAYNRDTSSYEQYF; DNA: TGCAGTGCTTACAACCGGGACACCTCCTCCTACGAGCAGTACTTC
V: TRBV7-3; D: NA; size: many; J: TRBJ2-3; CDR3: CASSSLTSGSQYF; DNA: TGTGCCAGCAGCTCTTTGACTAGTGGTTCGCAGTATTTT
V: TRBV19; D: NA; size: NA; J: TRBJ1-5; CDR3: CASSPSFGTSQPQHF; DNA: TGTGCCAGTAGTCCGAGCTTTGGGACCAGCCAGCCCCAGCATTTT
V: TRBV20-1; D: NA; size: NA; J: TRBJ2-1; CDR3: CSAREVTTSYNEQFF; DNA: TGCAGTGCTAGAGAAGTGACCACCTCCTACAATGAGCAGTTCTTC
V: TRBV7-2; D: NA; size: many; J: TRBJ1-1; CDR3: CASSRQLSTEAFF; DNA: TGTGCCAGCAGCCGACAGCTAAGCACTGAAGCTTTCTTT
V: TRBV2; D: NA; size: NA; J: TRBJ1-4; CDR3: CASRYNEKLFF; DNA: TGTGCCAGCAGATATAATGAAAAACTGTTTTTT
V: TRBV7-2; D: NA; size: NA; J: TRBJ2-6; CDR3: CASNAAPRPGANVLTF; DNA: TGTGCCAGCAATGCCGCCCCCCGGCCAGGGGCCAACGTCCTGACTTTC
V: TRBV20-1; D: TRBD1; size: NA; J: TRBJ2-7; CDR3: CSARWDRGIYEQYF; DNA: TGCAGTGCTAGGTGGGACAGGGGAATCTACGAGCAGTACTTC
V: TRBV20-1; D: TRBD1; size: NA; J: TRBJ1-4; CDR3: CSARDPRQGTEKPFF; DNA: TGCAGTGCTAGAGATCCGAGACAGGGGACTGAAAAACCGTTTTTT
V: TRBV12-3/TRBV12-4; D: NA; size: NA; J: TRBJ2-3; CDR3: CASSEARVFPTDTQYF; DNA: TGTGCCAGTTCGGAGGCTCGGGTGTTTCCCACAGATACGCAGTATTTT
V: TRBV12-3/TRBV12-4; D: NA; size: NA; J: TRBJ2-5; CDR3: CASTLNVDYRETQYF; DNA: TGTGCCAGCACCCTGAATGTGGACTACAGAGAGACCCAGTACTTC
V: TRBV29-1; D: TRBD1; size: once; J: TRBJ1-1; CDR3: CSAGSGQGVAAFF; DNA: TGCAGCGCTGGATCGGGACAGGGCGTTGCTGCTTTCTTT
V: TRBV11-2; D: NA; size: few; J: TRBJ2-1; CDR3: CASSLFEEGYEQFF; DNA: TGTGCCAGCAGCTTATTCGAGGAGGGCTATGAGCAGTTCTTC
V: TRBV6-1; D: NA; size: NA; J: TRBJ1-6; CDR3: CASSEVASYNSPLHF; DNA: TGTGCCAGCAGTGAAGTGGCGTCCTATAATTCACCCCTCCACTTT
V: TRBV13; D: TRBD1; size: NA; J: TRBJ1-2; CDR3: CASSFEAGGFGYTF; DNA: TGTGCCAGCAGCTTCGAGGCAGGGGGTTTTGGCTACACCTTC
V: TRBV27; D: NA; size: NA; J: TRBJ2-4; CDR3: CARAGAIENIQYF; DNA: TGTGCCCGAGCAGGGGCTATCGAAAACATTCAGTACTTC
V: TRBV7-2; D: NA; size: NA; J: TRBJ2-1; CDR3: CASSLERINNEQFF; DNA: TGTGCCAGCAGCTTAGAACGGATAAACAATGAGCAGTTCTTC